The 10 T cell receptor beta chains below come from one sample, sequenced in a study of Graves' ophthalmopathy and Graves' hyperthyroidism. RNA transcripts yielded amplified TCR beta CDR3 regions. RT-PCR was first run with HTBI primers, then multiplex PCR in a second round. TCRdb redid the calling of the multiplex PCR reads with MiXCR, one entry per CDR3 protein. The table includes roughly 1.1 million distinct CDR3 sequences, 36% detected once. Input material: peripheral blood or thyroid tissue (not recorded which). Every receptor here comes from an adult man with Graves' hyperthyroidism.

This clonotype appeared a few times. The gene calls are TRBV6-5 and TRBJ2-5, with TRBD2 identical over 14 bases. The CDR3 has 18 residues. Losses at the gene ends were 0 bases for V and 2 bases for J; bases not matched to a gene: 5. Germline values: CDR1 MNHEY, CDR2 SVGAGI. The CDR3 loop reads CASSYSGLAGELQETQYF. CDR3 sequence (DNA): TGTGCCAGCAGTTACTCGGGACTAGCGGGGGAGCTGCAAGAGACCCAGTACTTC.

This chain joins TRBV10-3 and TRBJ2-7; no reliable D call. V was trimmed by 4 bases and J by 1 base, leaving 8 bases between them. This CDR3 has 13 amino acids. Germline V CDR1 and CDR2: ENHRY, SYGVKD. CDR3 in amino acids: CAISGHRSYEQYF. CDR3 coding DNA: TGTGCCATCAGTGGACACCGGTCCTACGAGCAGTACTTC.

This clonotype was seen at least ten times. This chain connects TRBV7-2 to TRBJ2-5, with D possibly being TRBD1 (5 bases). From germline, CDR1 is SGHTA and CDR2 FQGNSA. The CDR3 covers 14 residues. V lost 5 bases, J lost 1 base, and 11 bases lay in between. The CDR3 DNA follows: TGTGCCAGCAGCCGACAGAGAATCCAAGAGACCCAGTACTTC. This encodes CASSRQRIQETQYF.

The rearrangement joins TRBV12-3 or TRBV12-4 to TRBJ2-2; TRBD1 or TRBD2 may be the D gene (6 bases each). Trimming took off 7 bases at V and 4 bases at J, with 16 bases between the two ends. The length of the CDR3 is 15 residues. The CDR3 region is CASTSPGAGTGELFF. The CDR3 region has the DNA TGTGCCAGCACTTCCCCGGGGGCGGGCACCGGGGAGCTGTTTTTT.

The table lists this clonotype with a few counts. This may arise from a read error, as a much more abundant clone is one base away. The chain links TRBV2 to TRBJ1-1; unclear D gene. The CDR3 has 13 amino acids. Germline lookup yields CDR1 SNHLY and CDR2 FYNNEI. The CDR3 reads CVSSERAATEAFF. CDR3 sequence (DNA): TGTGTCAGCAGTGAAAGGGCGGCCACTGAAGCTTTCTTT.

This clonotype was recorded many times. This chain connects TRBV9 to TRBJ1-6; TRBD1 aligns across 8 bases. Germline V gene sequence: CDR1 SGDLS, CDR2 YYNGEE. V dropped 3 bases and J dropped 9; count of bases not matched to a gene: 5. The CDR3 spans 14 residues. CDR3 coding DNA: TGTGCCAGCAGCGAGCGACAGGGGATTTCACCCCTCCACTTT. This codes for CASSERQGISPLHF.

This clonotype was counted at least ten times. The chain uses TRBV7-2 and TRBJ2-7, with TRBD1 identical over 9 bases. Per the germline V gene, CDR1 is SGHTA and CDR2 is FQGNSA. Trimming removed 1 base from V and 3 bases from J; junction bases left unmatched: 4. CDR3 size: 15 residues. DNA for the CDR3: TGTGCCAGCAGCTTAGTCGGGACAGGGAACTACGAGCAGTACTTC. Translated, it gives CASSLVGTGNYEQYF.

This clonotype was counted a single time. The chain carries TRBV2 and TRBJ1-1, with D hard to call. Deletions cut 3 bases from V and 2 bases from J, with 4 bases between. CDR1 is SNHLY and CDR2 is FYNNEI in the germline V gene. The CDR3 has 12 residues. The CDR3 bases are TGTGCCAGCAGTGATACAAACACTGAAGCTTTCTTT. This codes for CASSDTNTEAFF. The whole variable domain, remainder taken from reference TRBV2 and TRBJ1-1, is EPEVTQTPSHQVTQMGQEVILRCVPISNHLYFYWYRQILGQKVEFLVSFYNNEISEKSEIFDDQFSVERPDGSNFTLKIRSTKLEDSAMYFCASSDTNTEAFFGQGTRLTVV.

This clonotype was observed many times. V gene TRBV9 combines with J gene TRBJ1-1; D is unresolved. V lost 3 bases to trimming and J lost 3 bases, with 15 bases between them. CDR3 size: 15 residues. Germline V lookup: CDR1 SGDLS, CDR2 YYNGEE. CDR3: CASSARNGLDTEAFF. The CDR3 region has the DNA TGTGCCAGCAGCGCTAGGAATGGGTTAGACACTGAAGCTTTCTTT.

The sample holds many counts of this clonotype. CDR3 DNA: TGTGCCAGCAGCTTGGTAGGACTAGCGAAAGAGACCCAGTACTTC. Amino acid sequence: CASSLVGLAKETQYF. The V call is TRBV5-8, the J call TRBJ2-5, with 9 positions matching TRBD2. CDR3 length: 15 amino acids. The germline V gene has CDR1 SGHTS and CDR2 YDEGEE. The V segment lost 0 bases and the J segment 3 bases; nucleotides outside the gene matches: 3.